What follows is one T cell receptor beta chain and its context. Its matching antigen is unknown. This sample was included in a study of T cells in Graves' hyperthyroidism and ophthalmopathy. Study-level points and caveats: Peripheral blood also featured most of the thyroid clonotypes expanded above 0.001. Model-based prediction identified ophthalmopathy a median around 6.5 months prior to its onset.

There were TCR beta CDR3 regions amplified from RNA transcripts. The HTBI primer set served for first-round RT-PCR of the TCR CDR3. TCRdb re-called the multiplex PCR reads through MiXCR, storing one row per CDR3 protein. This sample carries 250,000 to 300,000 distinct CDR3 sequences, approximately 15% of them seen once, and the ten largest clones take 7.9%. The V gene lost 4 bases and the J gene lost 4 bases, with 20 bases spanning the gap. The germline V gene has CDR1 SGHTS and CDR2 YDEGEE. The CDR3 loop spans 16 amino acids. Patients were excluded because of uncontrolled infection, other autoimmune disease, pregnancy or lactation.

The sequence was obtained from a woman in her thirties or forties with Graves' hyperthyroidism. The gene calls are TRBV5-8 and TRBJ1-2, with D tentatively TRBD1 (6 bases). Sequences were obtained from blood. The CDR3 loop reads CASSVTGMEPLYGYTF. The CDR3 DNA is TGTGCCAGCAGCGTTACAGGGATGGAGCCCCTCTATGGCTACACCTTC.